Below, 3 T cell receptor beta chains from the same sample are listed, as sequenced in a study of T cell responses to AZD1222 COVID-19 vaccine. The method was immunoSEQ multiplex PCR; TCRdb's version includes in-frame clones alone and lacks a portion of them. Here the sample spans under 200,000 clones, 88% being singletons. Sequences were derived from peripheral blood, sampled on day 0 of AZD1222 vaccination. These receptors were collected from an adult in good health.

The V and J genes are TRBV13 and TRBJ1-5; maybe TRBD1 (5 bases). V was shortened by 5 bases and J by 7 bases, with 9 bases between the two germline ends. The CDR3 is 12 residues long. Per germline, CDR1 PRHDT and CDR2 FYEKMQ (reference sequence). The CDR3 is CASSMGGQPQHF. CDR3 coding DNA: TGTGCCAGCAGCATGGGGGGGCAGCCCCAGCATTTT.

This clone was picked up a small number of times. The chain has TRBV16 and TRBJ1-1, with 8 bases fitting TRBD1. This CDR3 contains 15 residues. V shed 3 bases, J shed 1 base, and the junction held 4 bases outside the gene matches. In germline, CDR1 is KGHSY, CDR2 FQNENV. CDR3 DNA: TGTGCCAGCAGCCATCCACAGGGGGAGAACACTGAAGCTTTCTTT. It translates to CASSHPQGENTEAFF. Combining the CDR3 with reference TRBV16 and TRBJ1-1 gives the whole variable domain GEEVAQTPKHLVRGEGQKAKLYCAPIKGHSYVFWYQQVLKNEFKFLISFQNENVFDETGMPKERFSAKCLPNSPCSLEIQATKLEDSAVYFCASSHPQGENTEAFFGQGTRLTVV.

In its sample, this clone was seen a few times. The chain combines TRBV7-2 with TRBJ1-1; 9 bases match TRBD1. CDR1 is SGHTA, CDR2 FQGNSA, per germline. After removal of 3 bases from V and 4 bases from J, the junction contained 9 bases not matched to a gene. The CDR3 runs 16 residues. CDR3 loop: CASSFAAQGASTEAFF. CDR3 in DNA: TGTGCCAGCAGCTTTGCCGCACAGGGGGCGAGCACTGAAGCTTTCTTT.